This T cell receptor beta chain is drawn from a study of cytomegalovirus exposure and HLA in healthy donors (TCRdb year 2017). Regarding the research as a whole: According to an earlier analysis of around 600 of the donors, 200 million or so T cells yielded 90 million to 140 million unique TCR beta sequences and 276 Gb of sequence data. Approximately 300 gigabases of sequencing data and some 85 million unique TCR sequences were included in an early release covering under 650 HLA-typed donors. Among the approximately 430 genotyped donors, under 90% belonged to the genetic ancestry cluster associated with self-reported Caucasian donors. The study was designed to test whether signatures of past pathogen exposure could be identified by cataloging public T cell receptors. Using immunosequencing, the study profiled T cell repertoires from 500 to 800 subjects and related those repertoires to cytomegalovirus serostatus. Along with the roughly 710-subject first cohort, a separate validation cohort of more than 90 different subjects was used. High-throughput TCR immunosequencing, statistical association of individual TCRs with disease status, and machine learning were combined to predict cytomegalovirus infection status. In a later analysis, previously published TCR beta repertoires from several hundred donors were re-analyzed and high-resolution HLA genotyping was added so that TCR occurrence patterns could be studied. Rather than drawing on any new phenotypic data, the later analysis identified candidate immune exposures from TCR beta sequences and the way those sequences occurred across donors. An earlier analysis of around 540 of the donors applied high-throughput TCR beta sequencing to assess whether each TCR beta V gene segment acted as functional or pseudogenic. Donor age, sex, ethnicity and CMV serostatus were compiled alongside the repertoire data. A later genetic analysis took genome-wide SNP genotypes for about 65% of the 666 donors and used that subset as a discovery cohort. Every repertoire in the discovery cohort had been generated on one and the same sequencing platform. Class I and class II HLA loci were covered by the typing at four-digit resolution. The number of typed donors differed by locus: about 620-630 for A, B, C, DRB1 and DQB1; some 540 for DQA1; 606 for DPA1; and approximately 450 for DPB1. Because of strong linkage in the cohort, roughly five DR-DQ haplotypes were treated as single units for association and clustering. Among 300 to 500 genotyped donors of the cohort, an average of approximately 240,000 unique TCR beta nucleotide sequences was sequenced per donor, of which about 18% were non-productive. Results the study describes overall, beyond this receptor: A further reported finding was that TCR beta sequences accurately predicted the HLA-A and HLA-B alleles for most subjects in the first cohort. V-gene and J-gene trimming of TCR beta chains was associated with a missense DCLRE1C variant in a later genetic analysis, and the association was replicated in an independent cohort. A later analysis associated 15,000 to 20,000 TCR beta sequences with specific HLA alleles at a false discovery rate of 0.05. In a later analysis, HLA-associated TCR beta chains showed more clonal expansion and lower generation probabilities than non-associated chains that were equally common. In a later analysis, most CMV-associated TCR beta chains were found to appear HLA-restricted, with HLA associations seemingly driven largely by CMV exposure. The 87-base-pair reads could not distinguish some IMGT-functional V segments, including TRBV6-2 and TRBV6-3, so those segments were excluded. According to a later analysis, TCR association rates differed among HLA loci, with DRB1 alleles showing the most associated TCRs and HLA-C alleles showing the fewest. The cohort was sequenced for TCR beta chains only, and without alpha or paired-chain data the features that could be detected were limited. Because counts were too low, about 15 rarely observed V segments, including chromosome 9 orphons, were left out of the earlier analysis of 587 of the donors. Most TCR sequences were observed very rarely across donors, whereas some public TCRs were present in many individuals. A later analysis reported that several top co-occurrence clusters appeared linked to parvovirus B19, influenza, CMV and Epstein-Barr virus. When HLA alleles, especially DR and DQ, strongly co-occurred, attributing TCR associations to individual alleles was difficult. Linkage disequilibrium might explain the correlated functional status among segregating V segments, but an unknown experimental factor could not be excluded. Roughly uniform sequencing depth across donors was assumed in presence/absence analyses, although this assumption may not hold. In vitro tests confirmed that a few of the cytomegalovirus-associated TCR beta chains recognize cytomegalovirus antigens. Broadly in line with IMGT annotations, most TCR beta V segments showed up in productive rearrangements about 87% or about 30% of the time in an earlier analysis of several hundred of the donors. Compared with the roughly 710-donor mean, donors in an Asian-associated ancestry cluster had fewer N-insertions in productive TCRs, according to a later genetic analysis. The authors suggested that the approach could potentially be extended to other disease states and immunological phenotypes. A total of about 180 TCR beta chains were listed by the study as associated with cytomegalovirus. A group of highly shared sequence variants was considered likely to be a technical artifact of the sequencing pipeline. In both the original and validation cohorts, the classifier was reported to diagnose cytomegalovirus status with high specificity and sensitivity. Immune exposure information for the cohort was limited to CMV serostatus. Because HLA typing was missing for some donors at each locus, association tests included only the typed subset.

Preparation of the library involved the immunoSEQ multiplex PCR assay. A mixture of 60 forward primers for TCR Vbeta segments and 13 reverse primers for TCR Jbeta segments was used in the multiplex PCR. Amplification of the CDR3 region of rearranged TCR beta genes was performed with a multiplex PCR assay on genomic DNA. Amplified TCR beta libraries were sequenced as 87-base-pair reads on the Illumina HiSeq System. The published analysis was carried out like this. A later analysis tallied 70 million to 100 million unique TCR beta chains across the approximately 670 repertoires, and about 10 million of those chains were shared by two or more donors. Raw reads were error-corrected and collapsed into unique sequences by a nearest-neighbor algorithm in which closely related sequences were merged to remove PCR and sequencing errors. V, D and J gene segments were assigned by aligning CDR3 sequences to IMGT reference sequences. For a sequence to be retained, at least a six-nucleotide match to both a V gene segment and a J gene segment was required. Rearrangements were called productive when the CDR3 lacked stop codons and stayed in frame with V and J; all others were non-productive. CDR3 was defined according to IMGT convention as the region running from the second conserved V-encoded cysteine to the conserved J-encoded phenylalanine. In an earlier analysis of some 550 of the donors, sequences lacking an unambiguous match to a single V gene segment were excluded. An earlier analysis of almost 600 of the donors classified V segments as functional when productive rearrangements were above 56.7% and as segregating when the standard deviation between donors was above 5%. A statistical classification framework was built to diagnose cytomegalovirus status from the catalog of TCR beta chain sequences. V and J gene assignment, in a later analysis, came from comparing TCR nucleotide sequences with IMGT/GENE-DB human TR gene sequences. In a later analysis, CDR3 sequences and most-parsimonious VDJ recombination scenarios were assigned using the TCRdist pipeline. In a later analysis, each TCR beta chain was defined by its CDR3 amino acid sequence together with its V-gene family, and reads without a unique V-gene family were excluded. In a later analysis, 500 to 700 highly shared, low-generation-probability nucleotide sequences were removed to address suspected cross-contamination and a sequencing artifact. In a later analysis, a clonal expansion index for each public chain was calculated from normalized within-repertoire ranks of inferred template counts. A later analysis computed generation probabilities with a VDJ recombination model fitted to out-of-frame rearrangements, and checked the results against IGoR. In a later analysis, TCR-TCR, TCR-HLA and TCR-CMV co-occurrence was scored with hypergeometric tests, and a repertoire-size bias correction was applied to TCR pairs. In a later analysis, false discovery rates were estimated by permuting HLA or CMV assignments 20 times. In a later analysis, co-occurring TCRs were grouped using DBSCAN, with TCRdist sequence similarity added in when clustering inside HLA-allele-positive subsets. For co-occurrence clustering, repertoires with fewer than 30,000 or more than 120,000 public chains were excluded, along with roughly 5 repertoires with anomalous nucleotide sharing. The table comes from immuneACCESS by way of TCRdb, which keeps in-frame sequences with V and J called. Part of the clones is missing from these tables; in studies checked, under half for an unresolved V gene and the rest for unknown reasons. V, J and clone size reflect that table, while D and trimming were determined from the DNA. This sample's listing comprises 150,000 or so clones. The ten largest clones capture 2% to 2.5% of the sample.

Measured from the cysteine to the phenylalanine, the CDR3 is 14 residues long. The CDR3 DNA has 42 bases and is translated from base 1. For CDR1 and CDR2, the germline V gene lists MNHNS and SASEGT. Trimming removed 6 bases from V and 4 bases from J, leaving 13 bases between the germline ends. About this clone: No antigen is known for it.

The cohort comprised more than 550 healthy bone marrow donors. Cohort members were all nominally healthy when sampled, although unrecorded immune exposures were likely present. The donor tested CMV seronegative and was one of the 352 seronegative cohort members. A peripheral blood sample was provided by each donor, and peripheral blood mononuclear cells were used for TCR beta sequencing. The Qiagen DNeasy Blood Extraction Kit was used to extract genomic DNA from the blood cell samples. The sequence was obtained from a woman between 18 and 30 years old in good health and CMV-seronegative. The sample was PBMCs. The sequence joins TRBV6-1 to TRBJ1-5; 5 matching bases give a weak D call of TRBD1. CDR3 sequence: CASRGGTKNQPQHF. The DNA is as follows: TGTGCCAGCAGGGGGGGGACGAAAAATCAGCCCCAGCATTTT.